The 26 T cell receptor beta chains presented below share a single source sample, sequenced in a study of OX40 agonist ivuxolimab in advanced cancers. Here immunoSEQ multiplex PCR was the method, and the copy in TCRdb shows in-frame clones only, minus some. The table includes tens of thousands of clones, around 83% detected once. The source was CD4+ or CD8+ T cells sorted from blood, collected in a trial of the OX40 agonist ivuxolimab. The receptors stem from an adult with an advanced solid tumor such as melanoma, head and neck, liver or kidney cancer.

The CDR3 coding sequence is TGTGCCAGCAGTTATGACCAGGGGATAATGAATGAGCAGTTCTTC. Its translation: CASSYDQGIMNEQFF. The V gene is TRBV6-5, the J gene TRBJ2-1, with a possible D match to TRBD1 (6 bases). Germline V gene sequence: CDR1 MNHEY, CDR2 SVGAGI. V lost 3 bases, J lost 7 bases, and 16 bases lay in between. CDR3 length equals 15 residues.

The chain combines TRBV27 with TRBJ2-3, with D tentatively TRBD2 (6 bases). Germline V gene lookup returns CDR1 MNHEY and CDR2 SMNVEV (reference sequence). CDR3 size: 16 residues. Trimming cost V 2 bases and J 6 bases, with 18 bases left between them. CDR3 sequence reads: CASSLIPGAGIDTQYF. Written as DNA, the CDR3 is TGTGCCAGCAGTTTAATTCCGGGAGCAGGGATCGATACGCAGTATTTT.

The chain combines TRBV6-4 with TRBJ2-3, with D possibly TRBD1 on 5 matching bases. The V gene lost 1 base and the J gene lost 2 bases, with 7 bases spanning the gap. CDR3 length: 14 residues. CDR1 and CDR2 (germline): MRHNA, SNTAGT. The CDR3 nucleotides are TGTGCCAGCAGTGACTTGGACATCACAGATACGCAGTATTTT. Its translation is CASSDLDITDTQYF.

The chain is built from TRBV5-1 and TRBJ2-7; 15 bases line up with TRBD2. The germline gives CDR1 SGHRS, CDR2 YFSETQ. The CDR3 consists of 16 residues. Trimming cost V 4 bases and J 1 base; bases outside gene matches: 3. The CDR3 nucleotides read TGCGCCAGCAGCGGGACTAGCGGGAGGTCATCCTACGAGCAGTACTTC. Amino acids: CASSGTSGRSSYEQYF.

The chain employs TRBV7-6 and TRBJ2-1; TRBD2 is a possible D gene (7 bases). V was cut by 5 bases and J by 5 bases, with 22 bases left in between. This CDR3 has 17 residues. Germline V gene lookup returns CDR1 SGHVS and CDR2 FNYEAQ. This CDR3 reads CASSRSGGHGIHNEQFF. CDR3 bases: TGTGCCAGCAGCCGATCGGGGGGCCACGGGATTCACAATGAGCAGTTCTTC.

The chain carries TRBV19 and TRBJ1-1; tentatively, D is TRBD1 (6 bases). CDR1 and CDR2 from the germline V gene are LNHDA and SQIVND (reference sequence). CDR3 size: 15 residues. V lost 7 bases to trimming and J lost 4 bases, with 19 bases between them. The DNA of the CDR3 is TGTGCCAGTATGGATTTTGCAGGGGCACCCACTGAAGCTTTCTTT. It is translated as CASMDFAGAPTEAFF.

CDR3 in amino acids: CASSSRVAGGETQYF. The CDR3 coding sequence is TGTGCCAGCAGCTCCAGGGTAGCGGGAGGAGAGACCCAGTACTTC. The gene calls are TRBV13 and TRBJ2-5, with TRBD2 identical over 10 bases. J gave up 4 bases and V 4 bases, and 6 bases lay outside the gene matches. The germline gives CDR1 PRHDT, CDR2 FYEKMQ (reference sequence). CDR3 length: 15 residues.

The V and J genes are TRBV5-1 and TRBJ2-7, with D possibly being TRBD2 (5 bases). Germline V gives CDR1 SGHRS, CDR2 YFSETQ. CDR3 length: 14 residues. Between the trimmed V and J ends, which lost 4 bases and 3 bases, there was a span of 14 bases. For the CDR3, the DNA is TGCGCCAGCAGCGACGGACGGGGAAACTACGAGCAGTACTTC. The encoded protein is CASSDGRGNYEQYF.

V gene TRBV28 combines with J gene TRBJ1-3; no definite D call. V was cut by 1 base and J by 0 bases, with 7 bases left in between. CDR1 is MDHEN, CDR2 SYDVKM, per germline. The CDR3 contains 15 residues. CDR3 coding DNA: TGTGCCAGCAGTTTATACGCAGCCTCTGGAAACACCATATATTTT. Residues: CASSLYAASGNTIYF.

The V call is TRBV5-4, the J call TRBJ2-5; 7 nucleotides match TRBD1. The tail of the sequence fits TRBJ2-7 better, so the J call may be wrong. This CDR3 has 14 amino acids. Per germline, CDR1 SGHNT and CDR2 YYREEE (reference sequence). For the CDR3, the DNA is TGTGCCAGCAGCCCGGACAGGCCTATCTACGAGCAGTACTTC. Encoded protein: CASSPDRPIYEQYF.

The V call is TRBV28, the J call TRBJ2-7; 9 bases fit TRBD2. The germline V gene encodes CDR1 MDHEN and CDR2 SYDVKM. The V gene end was trimmed by 8 bases and the J gene end by 6 bases; junction bases not matched to a gene: 8. The length of the CDR3 is 13 residues. The CDR3 DNA follows: TGTGCCAGCCTTGAGGCGGGAGGGCGCGAGCAGTACTTC. As protein: CASLEAGGREQYF.

This chain joins TRBV14 and TRBJ2-3; 9 bases line up with TRBD1. The CDR3 covers 15 residues. The junction had 6 bases not matched to a gene; V was cut back by 4 bases and J by 4 bases. Germline CDR1 reads SGHDN; CDR2 reads FVKESK. The CDR3 spells CASSPSTGGPDTQYF. CDR3 coding DNA: TGTGCCAGCAGCCCTAGTACAGGGGGCCCAGATACGCAGTATTTT.

The chain couples TRBV6-5 to TRBJ2-7, with D possibly being TRBD1 (5 bases). CDR3 length: 12 amino acids. Trimming shortened V by 5 bases and J by 5 bases, and 10 bases separated the two germline ends. CDR1 is MNHEY and CDR2 is SVGAGI in the germline V gene. CDR3: CASSNDRNEQYF. In nucleotides, the CDR3 is TGTGCCAGCAGTAATGACAGAAACGAGCAGTACTTC.

The chain recombines TRBV12-1 with TRBJ2-2; TRBD1 reflects the table's D call only, with no check against the DNA. TRBV12-1 represents a pseudogene. This CDR3 is 17 amino acids long. CDR3 amino acids: CASPGQGARGNTGELFF. As DNA, the CDR3 is TGTGCCAGCCCGGGACAGGGGGCCCGTGGGAACACCGGGGAGCTGTTTTTT.

The rearrangement joins TRBV9 to TRBJ1-1; no firm D call. This CDR3 comprises 13 residues. Trimming removed 0 bases from V and 3 bases from J, with 6 bases in between. CDR1 is SGDLS, CDR2 YYNGEE, per germline. The CDR3, as DNA: TGTGCCAGCAGCGTAGATAGCGACACTGAAGCTTTCTTT. Amino acids: CASSVDSDTEAFF.

Only one count was recorded for this clone. The chain links TRBV4-1 to TRBJ2-1, with 10 nucleotides matching TRBD2. The CDR3 is 13 amino acids. V was clipped by 4 bases and J by 10 bases; unmatched bases: 4. Looked up from germline, CDR1 is MGHRA and CDR2 is YSYEKL. The CDR3 here is CASSPPGLAEQFF. The CDR3 bases are TGCGCCAGCAGCCCCCCGGGACTAGCGGAGCAGTTCTTC.

Comment on this clone: Other DNA sequences in the sample encode the same CDR3. V gene TRBV27 combines with J gene TRBJ2-1; D remains unclear. The germline V gene has CDR1 MNHEY and CDR2 SMNVEV (reference sequence). The CDR3 sequence is 13 residues long. V gave up 6 bases and J gave up 3 bases, with 9 bases separating them. The CDR3 sequence is CASSLSIYNEQFF. The CDR3 DNA is TGTGCCAGCAGCCTATCAATCTACAATGAGCAGTTCTTC.

The CDR3 bases are TGCGCCACGGGCTCGAACACCGGGGAGCTGTTTTTT. It yields the protein CATGSNTGELFF. V and J are TRBV4-1 and TRBJ2-2; D gene unclear. The germline V gene encodes CDR1 MGHRA and CDR2 YSYEKL. The CDR3 extends over 12 amino acids. The V end was cut by 10 bases, the J end by 0 bases, with 6 bases between.

The chain recombines TRBV28 with TRBJ2-2; 12 bases are a match to TRBD1. Germline V CDR1 and CDR2: MDHEN, SYDVKM. The length of the CDR3 is 15 residues. After removal of 10 bases from V and 5 bases from J, the junction contained 8 bases not matched to a gene. In DNA form, the CDR3 reads TGTGCCACCTTTGGGACAGGGGGCGCGACCGGGGAGCTGTTTTTT. This gives the protein CATFGTGGATGELFF.

This chain connects TRBV15 to TRBJ2-7; D is uncertain. Germline lookup yields CDR1 LNHNV and CDR2 YYDKDF (reference sequence). The CDR3 is made up of 15 amino acids. The germline V and J ends were trimmed by 2 bases and 4 bases, with 15 bases remaining between them. CDR3 bases: TGTGCCACCAGCAGATCACCCGGCGGTACATACGAGCAGTACTTC. Translated, it gives CATSRSPGGTYEQYF.

V is TRBV6-5 and J is TRBJ2-1; 9 nucleotides match TRBD2. Per germline, CDR1 MNHEY and CDR2 SVGAGI. CDR3 length: 15 amino acids. The V and J ends lost 3 bases and 5 bases, in that order; junction bases with no gene match: 5. The CDR3 reads CASSYETSGNNEQFF. In DNA form, the CDR3 reads TGTGCCAGCAGTTATGAGACTAGCGGAAACAATGAGCAGTTCTTC.

The chain combines TRBV7-9 with TRBJ2-5; 7 nucleotides align to TRBD2. The junction had 7 bases not matched to a gene; V was cut back by 4 bases and J by 2 bases. Germline lookup yields CDR1 SEHNR and CDR2 FQNEAQ (reference sequence). The CDR3 extends over 15 amino acids. The CDR3: CASSSKKREQETQYF. The CDR3 region has the DNA TGTGCCAGCAGCTCCAAGAAGCGGGAACAAGAGACCCAGTACTTC.

This clone was detected only once. This sequence joins TRBV11-2 and TRBJ2-7; TRBD2 might be the D (5 bases). The CDR3 is made up of 11 amino acids. The ends were cut back, 4 bases at V and 6 bases at J, with 7 bases in the middle. Germline V gene data show CDR1 as SGHAT and CDR2 as FQNNGV. The CDR3 reads CASSSAGEQYF. CDR3 bases: TGTGCCAGCAGCTCGGCGGGCGAGCAGTACTTC.

This chain connects TRBV5-4 to TRBJ2-3; D gene unclear. V dropped 1 base and J dropped 5 bases, with 11 bases sitting between them. From germline, CDR1 is SGHNT and CDR2 YYREEE (reference sequence). This CDR3 spans 14 amino acids. The CDR3, as DNA: TGTGCCAGCAGCTTGTTAGACCATAGAGATACGCAGTATTTT. Translating it yields CASSLLDHRDTQYF.

The rearrangement links TRBV15 to TRBJ2-3; D gene uncertain. CDR1 is LNHNV and CDR2 is YYDKDF in the germline V gene (reference sequence). This CDR3 has 17 amino acids. V was shortened by 1 base and J by 2 bases, with 16 bases between the two germline ends. CDR3 sequence: CATSRGIYSGITDTQYF. The CDR3 DNA reads as TGTGCCACCAGCAGAGGTATTTACAGTGGGATCACAGATACGCAGTATTTT.

The chain couples TRBV5-1 to TRBJ2-6; 7 bases map to TRBD1. From germline, CDR1 is SGHRS and CDR2 YFSETQ. With V trimmed by 0 bases and J by 2 bases, 8 bases remained unmatched. The CDR3 totals 18 residues. CDR3 protein: CASSLGQGSSAGANVLTF. In nucleotides, the CDR3 is TGCGCCAGCAGCTTGGGACAGGGTTCGTCGGCTGGGGCCAACGTCCTGACTTTC.